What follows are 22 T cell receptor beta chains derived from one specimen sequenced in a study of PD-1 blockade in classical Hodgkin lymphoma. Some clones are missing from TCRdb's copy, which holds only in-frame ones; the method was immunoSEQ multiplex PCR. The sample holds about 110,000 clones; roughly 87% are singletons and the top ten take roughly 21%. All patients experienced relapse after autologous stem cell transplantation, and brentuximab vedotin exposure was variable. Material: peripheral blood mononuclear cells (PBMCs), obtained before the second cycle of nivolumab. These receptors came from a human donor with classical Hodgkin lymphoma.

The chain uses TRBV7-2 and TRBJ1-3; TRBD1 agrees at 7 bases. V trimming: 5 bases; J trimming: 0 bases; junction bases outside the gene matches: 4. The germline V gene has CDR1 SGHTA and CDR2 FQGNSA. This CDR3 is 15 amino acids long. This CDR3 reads CASSSRGGSGNTIYF. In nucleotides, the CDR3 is TGTGCCAGCAGCAGCAGGGGGGGCTCTGGAAACACCATATATTTT.

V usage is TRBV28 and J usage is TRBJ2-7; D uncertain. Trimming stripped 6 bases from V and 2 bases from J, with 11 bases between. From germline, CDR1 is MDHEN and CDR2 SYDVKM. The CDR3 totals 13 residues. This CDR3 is CASSPAAPYEQYF. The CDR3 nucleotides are TGTGCCAGCAGCCCCGCGGCACCCTACGAGCAGTACTTC. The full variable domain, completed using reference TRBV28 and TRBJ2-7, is DVKVTQSSRYLVKRTGEKVFLECVQDMDHENMFWYRQDPGLGLRLIYFSYDVKMKEKGDIPEGYSVSREKKERFSLILESASTNQTSMYLCASSPAAPYEQYFGPGTRLTVT.

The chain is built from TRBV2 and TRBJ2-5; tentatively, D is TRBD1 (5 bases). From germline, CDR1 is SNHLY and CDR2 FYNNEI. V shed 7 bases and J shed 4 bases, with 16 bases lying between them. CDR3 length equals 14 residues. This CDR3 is CASMRQGMGETQYF. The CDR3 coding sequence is TGTGCCAGCATGCGCCAGGGAATGGGAGAGACCCAGTACTTC.

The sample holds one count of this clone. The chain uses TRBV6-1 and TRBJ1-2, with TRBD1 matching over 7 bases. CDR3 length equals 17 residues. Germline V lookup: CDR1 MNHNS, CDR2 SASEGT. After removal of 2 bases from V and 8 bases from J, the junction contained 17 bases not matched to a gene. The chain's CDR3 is CASSESPDTTGRQGYTF. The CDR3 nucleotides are TGTGCCAGCAGTGAATCCCCCGATACGACAGGGCGGCAGGGCTACACCTTC.

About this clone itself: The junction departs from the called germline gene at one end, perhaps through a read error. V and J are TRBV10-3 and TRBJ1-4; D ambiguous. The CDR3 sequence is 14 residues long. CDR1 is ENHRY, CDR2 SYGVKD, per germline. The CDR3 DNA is TGTGCCACCAGTCTAGGCGAGGGCGGAGAAAAACTGTTTTTT. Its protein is CATSLGEGGEKLFF.

The CDR3 region is CASRSGGTGTEQYF. The CDR3 DNA reads TGTGCCAGCAGGTCTGGGGGGACAGGCACCGAGCAGTACTTC. J is TRBJ2-7 and V is TRBV2; 8 nucleotides align to TRBD1. V was pared by 6 bases and J by 6 bases, with 10 bases of the junction left unmatched. The germline CDR1 and CDR2 sequences are SNHLY and FYNNEI. The CDR3 contains 14 residues.

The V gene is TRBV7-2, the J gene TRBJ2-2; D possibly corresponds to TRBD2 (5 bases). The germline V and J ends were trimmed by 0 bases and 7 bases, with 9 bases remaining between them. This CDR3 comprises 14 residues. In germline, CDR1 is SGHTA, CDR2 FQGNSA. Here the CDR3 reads CASSLAREVGELFF. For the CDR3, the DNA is TGTGCCAGCAGCTTAGCCCGGGAAGTCGGGGAGCTGTTTTTT. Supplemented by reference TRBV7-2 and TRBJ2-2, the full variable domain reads GAGVSQSPSNKVTEKGKDVELRCDPISGHTALYWYRQSLGQGLEFLIYFQGNSAPDKSGLPSDRFSAERTGGSVSTLTIQRTQQEDSAVYLCASSLAREVGELFFGEGSRLTVL.

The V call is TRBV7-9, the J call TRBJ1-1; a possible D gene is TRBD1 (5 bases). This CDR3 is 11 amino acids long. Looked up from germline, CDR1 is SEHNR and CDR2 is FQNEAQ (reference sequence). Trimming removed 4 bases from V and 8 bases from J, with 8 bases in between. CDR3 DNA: TGTGCCAGCAGCTCCGGGACCGAAGCTTTCTTT. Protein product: CASSSGTEAFF.

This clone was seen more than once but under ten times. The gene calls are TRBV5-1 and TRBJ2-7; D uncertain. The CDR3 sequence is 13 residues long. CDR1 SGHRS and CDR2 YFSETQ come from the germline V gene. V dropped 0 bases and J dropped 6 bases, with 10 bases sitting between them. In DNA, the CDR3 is TGCGCCAGCAGCTTGGGTCAGTACGCCGAGCAGTACTTC. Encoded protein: CASSLGQYAEQYF.

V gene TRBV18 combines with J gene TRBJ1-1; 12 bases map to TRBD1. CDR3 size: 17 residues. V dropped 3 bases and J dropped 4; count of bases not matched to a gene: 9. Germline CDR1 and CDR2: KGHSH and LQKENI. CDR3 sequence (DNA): TGTGCCAGCTCACCCCCCGGGACAGGGGGCGCGGGCACTGAAGCTTTCTTT. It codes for CASSPPGTGGAGTEAFF.

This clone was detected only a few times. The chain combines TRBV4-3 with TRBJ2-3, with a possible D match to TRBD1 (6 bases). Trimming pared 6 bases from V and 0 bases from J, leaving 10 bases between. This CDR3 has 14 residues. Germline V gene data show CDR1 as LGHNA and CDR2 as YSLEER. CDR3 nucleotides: TGCGCCAGCAGTCTACAGGGAAGCACAGATACGCAGTATTTT. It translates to CASSLQGSTDTQYF.

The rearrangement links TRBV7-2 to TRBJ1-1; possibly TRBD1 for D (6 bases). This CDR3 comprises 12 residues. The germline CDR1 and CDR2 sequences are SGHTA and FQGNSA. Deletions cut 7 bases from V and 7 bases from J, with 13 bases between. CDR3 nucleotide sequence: TGTGCCAGCACCCGATCGACAGGTGAAGCTTTCTTT. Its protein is CASTRSTGEAFF.

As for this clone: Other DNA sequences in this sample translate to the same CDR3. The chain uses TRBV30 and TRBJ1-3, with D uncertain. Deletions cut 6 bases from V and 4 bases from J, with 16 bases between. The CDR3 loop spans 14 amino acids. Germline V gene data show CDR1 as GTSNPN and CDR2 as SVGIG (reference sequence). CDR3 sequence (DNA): TGTGCCTGCCACCGATCGGCCCAGGGAAACACCATATATTTT. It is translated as CACHRSAQGNTIYF.

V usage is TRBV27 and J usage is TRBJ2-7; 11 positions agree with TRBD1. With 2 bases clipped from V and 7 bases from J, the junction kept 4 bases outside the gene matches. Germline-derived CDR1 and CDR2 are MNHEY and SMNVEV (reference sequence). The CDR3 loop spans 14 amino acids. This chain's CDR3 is CASSLRDRGKEQYF. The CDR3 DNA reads TGTGCCAGCAGTTTACGGGACAGGGGGAAAGAGCAGTACTTC.

The CDR3 sequence: CASSFDRSNQPQHF. The DNA for the CDR3 is TGTGCCAGCAGTTTTGACCGTAGCAATCAGCCCCAGCATTTT. The chain uses TRBV6-6 and TRBJ1-5; D unclear. Trimming left V 4 bases short and J 0 bases short, with 7 bases between. Germline V gene lookup returns CDR1 MNHNY and CDR2 SVGAGI (reference sequence). CDR3 length: 14 residues.

CDR3 coding DNA: TGTGCCATTCAATCGGGGGGGCCCCTCCTGGTGGAAGGCTACACCTTC. It codes for CAIQSGGPLLVEGYTF. This sequence joins TRBV19 and TRBJ1-2; D may be TRBD1 (6 bases). There are 16 residues in the CDR3. Germline V gene lookup returns CDR1 LNHDA and CDR2 SQIVND (reference sequence). V was shortened by 10 bases and J by 8 bases, with 29 bases between the two germline ends.

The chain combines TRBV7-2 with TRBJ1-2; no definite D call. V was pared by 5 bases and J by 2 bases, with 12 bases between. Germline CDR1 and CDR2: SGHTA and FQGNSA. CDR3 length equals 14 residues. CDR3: CASSPLSDNYGYTF. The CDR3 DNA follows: TGTGCCAGCAGCCCCCTATCGGACAACTATGGCTACACCTTC.

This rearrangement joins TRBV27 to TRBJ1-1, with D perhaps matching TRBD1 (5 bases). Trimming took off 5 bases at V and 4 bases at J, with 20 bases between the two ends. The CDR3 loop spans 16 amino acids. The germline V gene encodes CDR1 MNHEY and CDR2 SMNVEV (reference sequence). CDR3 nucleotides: TGTGCCAGCAGTCGGGTCGGACGGGGACGGGGCACTGAAGCTTTCTTT. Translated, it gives CASSRVGRGRGTEAFF.

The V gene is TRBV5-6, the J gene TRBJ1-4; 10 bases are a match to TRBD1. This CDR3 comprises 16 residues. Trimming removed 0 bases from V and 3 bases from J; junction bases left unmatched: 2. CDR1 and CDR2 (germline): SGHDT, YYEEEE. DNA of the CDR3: TGTGCCAGCAGCTTGGGGACAGGGGGACCTAATGAAAAACTGTTTTTT. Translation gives CASSLGTGGPNEKLFF.

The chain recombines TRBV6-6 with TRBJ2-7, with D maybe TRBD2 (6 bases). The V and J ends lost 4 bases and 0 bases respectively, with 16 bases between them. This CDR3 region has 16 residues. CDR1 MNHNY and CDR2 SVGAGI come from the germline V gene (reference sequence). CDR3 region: CASSLGGELGSYEQYF. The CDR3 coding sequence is TGTGCCAGCAGTTTAGGAGGGGAGCTGGGCTCCTACGAGCAGTACTTC.

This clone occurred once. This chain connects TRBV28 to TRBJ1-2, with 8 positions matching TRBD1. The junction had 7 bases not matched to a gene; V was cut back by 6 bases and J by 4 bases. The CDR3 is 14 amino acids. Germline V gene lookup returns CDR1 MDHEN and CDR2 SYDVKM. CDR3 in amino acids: CASRRPGTGYGYTF. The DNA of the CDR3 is TGTGCCAGCAGGCGACCCGGGACAGGCTATGGCTACACCTTC.

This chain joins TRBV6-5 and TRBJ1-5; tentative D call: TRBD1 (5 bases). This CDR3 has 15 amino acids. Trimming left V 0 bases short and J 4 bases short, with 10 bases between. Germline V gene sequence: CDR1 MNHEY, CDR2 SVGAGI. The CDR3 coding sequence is TGTGCCAGCAGTTACTCTCACAGGATGAATCAGCCCCAGCATTTT. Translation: CASSYSHRMNQPQHF.